This entry lists 5 T cell receptor beta chains sequenced from one sample in a study of breast tumors, draining lymph nodes, adjacent tissues. Axillary draining lymph nodes of breast cancer patients supplied the node samples. TCRdb fed the multiplex PCR reads into MiXCR, producing one record per CDR3 protein. The data show 160,000 or so distinct CDR3 sequences, with roughly 35% seen just once and 3.8% held by the top ten. The sequenced sample consisted of axillary lymph node tissue. Receptor source: a female donor with breast cancer. Some clones in this sample may be carry-over from other donors' samples.

Concerning this clonotype: At one end, the junction sequence differs from germline, possibly due to a read error. V and J are TRBV2 and TRBJ1-5, with a weak D call TRBD1 (5 bases). Germline V lookup: CDR1 SNHLY, CDR2 FYNNEI. The CDR3 has 15 amino acids. CDR3 protein: CASNLRLVRGTEALF. The CDR3 bases are TGTGCCAGCAATCTCAGGCTGGTACGTGGGACTGAAGCTCTCTTT.

This clonotype was counted ten times or more. The rearrangement links TRBV11-1 to TRBJ2-3, with 7 positions matching TRBD2. CDR1 SGHAT and CDR2 FQDESV come from the germline V gene (reference sequence). Losses at the gene ends were 1 base for V and 3 bases for J; bases not matched to a gene: 10. The CDR3 runs to 17 residues. The CDR3 coding sequence is TGTGCCAGCAGCTTAGGGGAGGGGATGTGGGGGACAGATACGCAGTATTTT. This encodes CASSLGEGMWGTDTQYF.

V is TRBV7-6 and J is TRBJ1-5; 9 bases align to TRBD1. Germline V CDR1 and CDR2: SGHVS, FNYEAQ. This CDR3 is 15 amino acids long. J gave up 14 bases and V 5 bases, and 16 bases lay outside the gene matches. The CDR3 is CASSAYRGQESYEHF. CDR3 in DNA: TGTGCCAGCAGCGCATACAGGGGGCAGGAGTCCTACGAGCATTTT.

The chain has TRBV11-3 and TRBJ1-1, with 7 bases matching TRBD1. V was pared by 5 bases and J by 7 bases, with 4 bases of the junction left unmatched. Germline CDR1 reads SGHNT; CDR2 reads YENEEA. The CDR3 length is 12 residues. This chain's CDR3 is CASSTRQGEAFF. DNA of the CDR3: TGTGCCAGCAGCACCCGACAGGGTGAAGCTTTCTTT.

This clonotype was seen many times. The gene calls are TRBV29-1 and TRBJ2-5; D tentatively reads TRBD1 or TRBD2 (6 bases each). The germline CDR1 and CDR2 sequences are SQVTM and ANQGSEA. The CDR3 has 13 residues. The V end was cut by 3 bases, the J end by 5 bases, with 13 bases between. The CDR3, as DNA: TGCAGCGTTGACGTTGGGGGGCGGGAGACCCAGTACTTC. Translating gives CSVDVGGRETQYF.